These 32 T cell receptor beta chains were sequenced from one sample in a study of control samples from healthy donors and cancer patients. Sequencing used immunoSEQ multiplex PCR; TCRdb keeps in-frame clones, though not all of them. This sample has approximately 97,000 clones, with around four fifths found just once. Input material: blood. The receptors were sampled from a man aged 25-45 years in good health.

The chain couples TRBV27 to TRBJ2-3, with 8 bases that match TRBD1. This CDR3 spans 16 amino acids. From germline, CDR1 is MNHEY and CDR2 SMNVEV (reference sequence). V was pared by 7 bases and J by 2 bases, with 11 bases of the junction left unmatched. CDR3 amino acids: CASTLYRTGSTDTQYF. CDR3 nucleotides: TGTGCCAGCACCCTCTACCGGACAGGGTCCACAGATACGCAGTATTTT.

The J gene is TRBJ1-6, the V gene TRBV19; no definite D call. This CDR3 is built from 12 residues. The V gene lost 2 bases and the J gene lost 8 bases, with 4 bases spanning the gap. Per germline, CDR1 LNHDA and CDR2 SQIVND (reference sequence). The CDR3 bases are TGTGCCAGTAGTATAATTGATTCACCCCTCCACTTT. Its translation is CASSIIDSPLHF.

CDR3 sequence: CASSLETPYTDTQYF. For the CDR3, the DNA is TGTGCCAGCAGCTTGGAAACTCCCTACACAGATACGCAGTATTTT. The chain joins TRBV5-6 to TRBJ2-3; D gene unclear. Trimming stripped 0 bases from V and 2 bases from J, with 10 bases between. CDR3 size: 15 residues. The V gene's germline CDR1 is SGHDT and CDR2 YYEEEE.

This CDR3 is CAWSEAVHQPQHF. The DNA of the CDR3 is TGTGCCTGGAGCGAGGCAGTTCACCAGCCCCAGCATTTT. The chain combines TRBV30 with TRBJ1-5; D unclear. This CDR3 is 13 amino acids long. V lost 3 bases to trimming and J lost 7 bases, with 13 bases between them. CDR1 is GTSNPN, CDR2 SVGIG, per germline (reference sequence).

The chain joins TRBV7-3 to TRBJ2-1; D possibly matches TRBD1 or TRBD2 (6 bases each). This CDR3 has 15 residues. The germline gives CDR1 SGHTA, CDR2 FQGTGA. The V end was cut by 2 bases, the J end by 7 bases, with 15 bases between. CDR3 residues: CASSLSGGAWNEQFF. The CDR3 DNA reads TGTGCCAGCAGCTTATCCGGGGGCGCGTGGAATGAGCAGTTCTTC.

The DNA for the CDR3 is TGTGCCAGCAGTGAGGGGCGGCTGTACCAAGAGACCCAGTACTTC. Translated: CASSEGRLYQETQYF. This rearrangement joins TRBV2 to TRBJ2-5; tentatively, D is TRBD1 (5 bases). CDR3 size: 15 residues. V was shortened by 3 bases and J by 0 bases, with 11 bases between the two germline ends. Germline CDR1 is SNHLY and CDR2 is FYNNEI.

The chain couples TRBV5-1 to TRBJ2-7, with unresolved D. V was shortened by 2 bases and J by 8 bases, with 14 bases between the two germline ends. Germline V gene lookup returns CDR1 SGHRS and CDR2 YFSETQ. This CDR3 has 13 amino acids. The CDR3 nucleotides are TGCGCCAGCAGCTTCCCCCTGACGGGTAAGCAGTACTTC. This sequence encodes CASSFPLTGKQYF.

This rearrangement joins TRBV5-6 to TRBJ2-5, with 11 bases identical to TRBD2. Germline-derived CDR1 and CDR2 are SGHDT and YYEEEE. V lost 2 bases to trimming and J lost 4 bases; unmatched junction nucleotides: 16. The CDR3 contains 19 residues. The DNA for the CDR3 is TGTGCCAGCAGCTTTGGCCTAGCGGGGGGTACCCCCACCGGAGAGACCCAGTACTTC. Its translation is CASSFGLAGGTPTGETQYF.

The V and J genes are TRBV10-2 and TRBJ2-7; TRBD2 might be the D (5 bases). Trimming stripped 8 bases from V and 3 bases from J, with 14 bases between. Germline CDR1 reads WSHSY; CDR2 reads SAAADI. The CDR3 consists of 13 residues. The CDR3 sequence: CASGRTGVYEQYF. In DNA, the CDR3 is TGCGCCAGCGGAAGGACTGGTGTCTACGAGCAGTACTTC.

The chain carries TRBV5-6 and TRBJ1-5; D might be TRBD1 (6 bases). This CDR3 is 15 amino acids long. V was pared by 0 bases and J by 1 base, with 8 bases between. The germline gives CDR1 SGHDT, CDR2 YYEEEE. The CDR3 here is CASSLGGASNQPQHF. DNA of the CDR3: TGTGCCAGCAGCTTGGGGGGGGCAAGCAATCAGCCCCAGCATTTT.

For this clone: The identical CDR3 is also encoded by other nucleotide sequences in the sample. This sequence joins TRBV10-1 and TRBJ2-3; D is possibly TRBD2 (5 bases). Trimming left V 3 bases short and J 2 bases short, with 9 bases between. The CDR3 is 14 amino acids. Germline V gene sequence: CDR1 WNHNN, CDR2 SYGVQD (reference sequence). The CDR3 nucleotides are TGCGCCAGCAGTGAAATGGACTCCACAGATACGCAGTATTTT. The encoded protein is CASSEMDSTDTQYF.

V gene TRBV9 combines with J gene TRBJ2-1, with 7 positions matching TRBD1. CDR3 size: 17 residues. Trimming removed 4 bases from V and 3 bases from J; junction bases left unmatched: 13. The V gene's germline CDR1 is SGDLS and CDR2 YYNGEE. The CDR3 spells CASSRMGTGVHYNEQFF. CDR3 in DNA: TGTGCCAGCAGCCGTATGGGAACAGGGGTTCACTACAATGAGCAGTTCTTC.

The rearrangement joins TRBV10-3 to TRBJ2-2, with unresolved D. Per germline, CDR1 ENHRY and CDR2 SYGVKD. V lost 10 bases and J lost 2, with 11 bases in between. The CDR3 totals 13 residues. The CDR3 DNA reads TGTGCCACCTCTCAACAAAACACCGGGGAGCTGTTTTTT. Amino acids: CATSQQNTGELFF.

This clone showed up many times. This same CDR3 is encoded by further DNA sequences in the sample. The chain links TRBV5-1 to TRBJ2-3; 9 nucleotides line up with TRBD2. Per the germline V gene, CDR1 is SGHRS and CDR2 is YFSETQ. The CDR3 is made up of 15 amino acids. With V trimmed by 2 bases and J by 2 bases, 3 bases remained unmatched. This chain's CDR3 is CASSLIAGVTDTQYF. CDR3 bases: TGCGCCAGCAGCTTAATAGCGGGGGTCACAGATACGCAGTATTTT.

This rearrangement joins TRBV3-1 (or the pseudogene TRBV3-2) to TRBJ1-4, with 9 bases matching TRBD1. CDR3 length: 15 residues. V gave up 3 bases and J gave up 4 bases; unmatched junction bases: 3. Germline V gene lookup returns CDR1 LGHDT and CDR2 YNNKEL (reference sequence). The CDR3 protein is CASSHGTGFNEKLFF. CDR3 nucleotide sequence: TGTGCCAGCAGCCACGGGACAGGGTTTAATGAAAAACTGTTTTTT.

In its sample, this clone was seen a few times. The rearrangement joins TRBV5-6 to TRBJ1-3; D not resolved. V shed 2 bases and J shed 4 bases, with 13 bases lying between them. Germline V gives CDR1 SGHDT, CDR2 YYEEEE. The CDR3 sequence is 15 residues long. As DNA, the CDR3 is TGTGCCAGCAGCTTCGAAGTTTCGTACGGAAACACCATATATTTT. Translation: CASSFEVSYGNTIYF.

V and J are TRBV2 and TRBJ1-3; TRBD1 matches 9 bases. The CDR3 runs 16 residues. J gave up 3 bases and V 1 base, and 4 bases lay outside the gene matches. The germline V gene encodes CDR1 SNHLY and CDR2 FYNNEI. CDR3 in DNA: TGTGCCAGCAGTGAAGGGGGACAGGGCGGTGGAAACACCATATATTTT. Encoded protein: CASSEGGQGGGNTIYF.

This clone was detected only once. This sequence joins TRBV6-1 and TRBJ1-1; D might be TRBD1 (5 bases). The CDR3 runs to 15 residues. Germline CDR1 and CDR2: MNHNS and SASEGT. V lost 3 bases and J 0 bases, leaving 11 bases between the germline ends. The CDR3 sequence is CASSEILDMNTEAFF. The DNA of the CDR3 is TGTGCCAGCAGTGAGATCTTGGACATGAACACTGAAGCTTTCTTT.

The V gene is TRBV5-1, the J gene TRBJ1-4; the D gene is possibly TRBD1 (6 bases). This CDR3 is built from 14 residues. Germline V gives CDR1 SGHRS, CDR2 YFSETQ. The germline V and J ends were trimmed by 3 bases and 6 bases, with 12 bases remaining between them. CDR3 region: CASSSRGGDEKLFF. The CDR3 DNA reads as TGCGCCAGCAGCTCAAGGGGGGGCGATGAAAAACTGTTTTTT.

CDR3 in amino acids: CAWSGTGSSYNEQFF. In DNA, the CDR3 is TGTGCCTGGAGTGGGACAGGGTCATCCTACAATGAGCAGTTCTTC. This chain uses TRBV30 with TRBJ2-1, with 8 bases fitting TRBD1. The CDR3 extends over 15 amino acids. Germline CDR1 reads GTSNPN; CDR2 reads SVGIG (reference sequence). The ends lost 1 base at V and 1 base at J; junction bases unmatched: 3. The variable domain in full, with the rest retrieved from reference TRBV30 and TRBJ2-1, is SQTIHQWPATLVQPVGSPLSLECTVEGTSNPNLYWYRQAAGRGLQLLFYSVGIGQISSEVPQNLSASRPQDRQFILSSKKLLLSDSGFYLCAWSGTGSSYNEQFFGPGTRLTVL.

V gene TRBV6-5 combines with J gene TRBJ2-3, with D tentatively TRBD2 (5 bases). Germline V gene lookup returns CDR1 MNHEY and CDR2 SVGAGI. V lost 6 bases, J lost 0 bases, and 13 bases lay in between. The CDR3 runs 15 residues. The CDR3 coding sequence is TGTGCCAGCAGCCGGGGATTCAGTAGCACAGATACGCAGTATTTT. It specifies CASSRGFSSTDTQYF.

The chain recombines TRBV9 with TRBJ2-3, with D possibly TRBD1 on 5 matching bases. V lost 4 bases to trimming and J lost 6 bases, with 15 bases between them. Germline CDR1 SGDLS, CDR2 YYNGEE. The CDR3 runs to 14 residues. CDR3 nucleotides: TGTGCCAGCAGCTCTGACAGCCGTGGTGATACGCAGTATTTT. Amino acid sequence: CASSSDSRGDTQYF. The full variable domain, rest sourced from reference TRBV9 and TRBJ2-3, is DSGVTQTPKHLITATGQRVTLRCSPRSGDLSVYWYQQSLDQGLQFLIQYYNGEERAKGNILERFSAQQFPDLHSELNLSSLELGDSALYFCASSSDSRGDTQYFGPGTRLTVL.

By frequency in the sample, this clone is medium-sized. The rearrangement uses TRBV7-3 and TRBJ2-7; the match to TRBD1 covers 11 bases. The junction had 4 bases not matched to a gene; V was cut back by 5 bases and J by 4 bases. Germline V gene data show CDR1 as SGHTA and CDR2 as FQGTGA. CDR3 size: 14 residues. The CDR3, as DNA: TGTGCCAGCAGCGAGGACAGGGGGCTTTACGAGCAGTACTTC. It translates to CASSEDRGLYEQYF.

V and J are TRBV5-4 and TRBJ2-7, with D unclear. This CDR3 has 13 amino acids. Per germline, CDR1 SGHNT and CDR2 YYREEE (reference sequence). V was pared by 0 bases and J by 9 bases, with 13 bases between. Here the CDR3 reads CASSLGSGEAQYF. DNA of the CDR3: TGTGCCAGCAGCTTGGGATCGGGCGAGGCGCAGTACTTC. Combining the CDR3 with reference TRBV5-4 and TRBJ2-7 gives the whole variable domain ETGVTQSPTHLIKTRGQQVTLRCSSQSGHNTVSWYQQALGQGPQFIFQYYREEENGRGNFPPRFSGLQFPNYSSELNVNALELDDSALYLCASSLGSGEAQYFGPGTRLTVT.

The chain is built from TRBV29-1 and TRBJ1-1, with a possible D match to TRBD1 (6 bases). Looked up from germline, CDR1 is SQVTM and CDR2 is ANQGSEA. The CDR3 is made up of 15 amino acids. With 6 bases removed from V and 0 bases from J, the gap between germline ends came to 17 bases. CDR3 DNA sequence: TGCAGCGTAGGAGGGGGAAAATTCATGAACACTGAAGCTTTCTTT. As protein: CSVGGGKFMNTEAFF.

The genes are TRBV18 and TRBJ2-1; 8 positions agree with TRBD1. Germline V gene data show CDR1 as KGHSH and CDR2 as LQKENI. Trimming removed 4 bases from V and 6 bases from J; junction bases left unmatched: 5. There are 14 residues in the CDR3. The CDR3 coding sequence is TGTGCCAGCTCACGACAGGGGTATGGCAATGAGCAGTTCTTC. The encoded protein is CASSRQGYGNEQFF.

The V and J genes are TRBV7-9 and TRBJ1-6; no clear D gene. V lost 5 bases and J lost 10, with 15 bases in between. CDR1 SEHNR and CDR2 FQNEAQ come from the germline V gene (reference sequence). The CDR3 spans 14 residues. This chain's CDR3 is CASSPRTSISPLHF. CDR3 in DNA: TGTGCCAGCAGCCCCCGGACTTCCATCTCACCCCTCCACTTT.

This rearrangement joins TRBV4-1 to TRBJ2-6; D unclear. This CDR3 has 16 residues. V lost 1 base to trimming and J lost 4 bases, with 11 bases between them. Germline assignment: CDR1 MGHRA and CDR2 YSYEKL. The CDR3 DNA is TGCGCCAGCAGCCAAGTCAGGAAGGCCGGGGCCAACGTCCTGACTTTC. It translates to CASSQVRKAGANVLTF.

The CDR3 sequence is CASSVESGSLLDTQYF. CDR3 coding DNA: TGTGCCAGCAGCGTAGAGTCAGGAAGCCTGTTAGATACGCAGTATTTT. V gene TRBV9 combines with J gene TRBJ2-3; D gene uncertain. Deletions cut 0 bases from V and 5 bases from J, with 16 bases between. Germline V gene data show CDR1 as SGDLS and CDR2 as YYNGEE. The CDR3 totals 16 residues.

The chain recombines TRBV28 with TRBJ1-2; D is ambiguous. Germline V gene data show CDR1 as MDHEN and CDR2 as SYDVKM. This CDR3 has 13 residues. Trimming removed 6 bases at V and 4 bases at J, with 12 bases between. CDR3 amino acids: CASSLGGGYGYTF. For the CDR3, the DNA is TGTGCCAGCAGCCTAGGAGGTGGCTATGGCTACACCTTC.

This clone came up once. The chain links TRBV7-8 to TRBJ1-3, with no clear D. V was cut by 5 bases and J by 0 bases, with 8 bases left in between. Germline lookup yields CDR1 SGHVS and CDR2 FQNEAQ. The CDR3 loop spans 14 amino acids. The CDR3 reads CASSRGDSGNTIYF. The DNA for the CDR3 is TGTGCCAGCAGCCGAGGAGACTCTGGAAACACCATATATTTT.

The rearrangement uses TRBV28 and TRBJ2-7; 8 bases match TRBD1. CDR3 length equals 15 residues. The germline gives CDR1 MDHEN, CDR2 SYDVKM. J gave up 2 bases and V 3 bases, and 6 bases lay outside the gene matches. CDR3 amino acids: CASSLAGGTPYEQYF. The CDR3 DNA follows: TGTGCCAGCAGTTTGGCAGGGGGCACCCCCTACGAGCAGTACTTC.